This T cell receptor (beta chain) is drawn from a study of CD8 T cells in ankylosing spondylitis. Study findings and constraints: What seemed typical of ankylosing spondylitis blood was a TCR beta motif built from about 8 highly homologous variants.

MiXCR, applied by TCRdb to the 5' RACE reads, yields one record per CDR3 protein. The sample shows hundreds of thousands of distinct CDR3 sequences, around 26% of them seen only once. This clonotype was observed a few times. The antigen remains undetermined. The TCR sequence derives from a male donor with ankylosing spondylitis. Sequencing was performed on blood, either unsorted or a sorted T cell fraction (not recorded which).

CDR3 sequence reads: CASSVAPMGDSYNEQFF. The CDR3 nucleotides are TGTGCCAGCAGCGTAGCCCCTATGGGGGATTCCTACAATGAGCAGTTCTTC. This rearrangement joins TRBV9 to TRBJ2-1; D is tentatively TRBD1 or TRBD2 (5 bases each). Germline V gene data show CDR1 as SGDLS and CDR2 as YYNGEE. Trimming took 0 bases from V and 1 from J, leaving 14 bases between them. This CDR3 is built from 17 residues.